The rows below give T cell receptor beta chains drawn from one sample of a study of control samples from healthy donors and cancer patients. TCRdb keeps only in-frame clones here, not all; method: immunoSEQ multiplex PCR. The profile shows 90,000 to 150,000 clones, around 88% of them singletons. The sample consisted of blood. The receptors shown here come from a man aged 35 to 55 in good health. CDR3s include the opening cysteine and the closing phenylalanine or tryptophan. A D gene is named only where the DNA matches it firmly. Clone size is stated in some rows and not others, as once, few, many or a class when expanded.

D gene: NA; clone size: NA; J gene: TRBJ1-3; CDR3 length: 15; V gene: TRBV7-2; CDR3 protein: CASSPDEASGNTIYF; CDR3 DNA: TGTGCCAGCAGTCCTGACGAAGCCTCTGGAAACACCATATATTTT
D gene: NA; clone size: NA; J gene: TRBJ2-6; CDR3 length: 15; V gene: TRBV5-1; CDR3 protein: CASSLGGSGANVLTF; CDR3 DNA: TGCGCCAGCAGCTTGGGTGGGTCTGGGGCCAACGTCCTGACTTTC
D gene: NA; clone size: NA; J gene: TRBJ1-2; CDR3 length: 14; V gene: TRBV4-2; CDR3 protein: CASSQARTRRGYTF; CDR3 DNA: TGTGCCAGCAGCCAAGCCCGGACAAGACGTGGCTACACCTTC
D gene: NA; clone size: once; J gene: TRBJ1-1; CDR3 length: 13; V gene: TRBV7-3; CDR3 protein: CASSRQQNTEAFF; CDR3 DNA: TGTGCCAGCAGCCGACAGCAGAACACTGAAGCTTTCTTT
D gene: NA; clone size: NA; J gene: TRBJ2-1; CDR3 length: 16; V gene: TRBV10-1; CDR3 protein: CASSEESGTIYNEQFF; CDR3 DNA: TGCGCCAGCAGTGAGGAATCGGGGACAATATACAATGAGCAGTTCTTC
D gene: NA; clone size: NA; J gene: TRBJ1-1; CDR3 length: 14; V gene: TRBV28; CDR3 protein: CASSLRQENTEAFF; CDR3 DNA: TGTGCCAGCAGTCTAAGACAGGAAAACACTGAAGCTTTCTTT
D gene: NA; clone size: NA; J gene: TRBJ1-6; CDR3 length: 15; V gene: TRBV6-2/TRBV6-3; CDR3 protein: CASSYRDSYNSPLHF; CDR3 DNA: TGTGCCAGCAGTTACAGAGACAGCTATAATTCACCCCTCCACTTT
D gene: NA; clone size: NA; J gene: TRBJ1-3; CDR3 length: 14; V gene: TRBV5-4; CDR3 protein: CASSLVGIGNTIYF; CDR3 DNA: TGTGCCAGCAGCTTGGTAGGGATCGGAAACACCATATATTTT
D gene: NA; clone size: NA; J gene: TRBJ1-1; CDR3 length: 14; V gene: TRBV5-1; CDR3 protein: CASSPGRANTEAFF; CDR3 DNA: TGCGCCAGCAGCCCCGGCAGGGCGAACACTGAAGCTTTCTTT
D gene: NA; clone size: NA; J gene: TRBJ1-1; CDR3 length: 13; V gene: TRBV13; CDR3 protein: CASRQDVNTEAFF; CDR3 DNA: TGTGCCAGCAGGCAAGATGTGAACACTGAAGCTTTCTTT
D gene: NA; clone size: NA; J gene: TRBJ2-1; CDR3 length: 14; V gene: TRBV7-9; CDR3 protein: CASSLRASFNEQFF; CDR3 DNA: TGTGCCAGCAGCTTAAGGGCTAGTTTCAATGAGCAGTTCTTC
D gene: TRBD1; clone size: once; J gene: TRBJ1-6; CDR3 length: 15; V gene: TRBV11-3; CDR3 protein: CASSLGTGGGSPLHF; CDR3 DNA: TGTGCCAGCAGCTTAGGTACAGGGGGAGGATCACCCCTCCACTTT
D gene: NA; clone size: NA; J gene: TRBJ2-1; CDR3 length: 14; V gene: TRBV24-1; CDR3 protein: CATPKGGPYNEQFF; CDR3 DNA: TGTGCCACCCCGAAAGGGGGACCCTACAATGAGCAGTTCTTC
D gene: NA; clone size: few; J gene: TRBJ1-5; CDR3 length: 15; V gene: TRBV7-8; CDR3 protein: CASSLLGGSNQPQHF; CDR3 DNA: TGTGCCAGCAGCTTACTTGGAGGGAGCAATCAGCCCCAGCATTTT
D gene: NA; clone size: NA; J gene: TRBJ1-1; CDR3 length: 14; V gene: TRBV6-5; CDR3 protein: CASSSSRGRTEAFF; CDR3 DNA: TGTGCCAGCAGTTCCTCCCGGGGGCGAACTGAAGCTTTCTTT
D gene: NA; clone size: few; J gene: TRBJ1-1; CDR3 length: 13; V gene: TRBV19; CDR3 protein: CASSMGVSTEAFF; CDR3 DNA: TGTGCCAGTAGTATGGGGGTGTCCACTGAAGCTTTCTTT
D gene: NA; clone size: NA; J gene: TRBJ2-7; CDR3 length: 14; V gene: TRBV25-1; CDR3 protein: CASSRKGLWDEQYF; CDR3 DNA: TGTGCCAGCAGTCGTAAGGGATTGTGGGACGAGCAGTACTTC
D gene: NA; clone size: NA; J gene: TRBJ2-2; CDR3 length: 11; V gene: TRBV24-1; CDR3 protein: CATSITGELFF; CDR3 DNA: TGTGCCACCAGTATTACCGGGGAGCTGTTTTTT
D gene: NA; clone size: NA; J gene: TRBJ1-4; CDR3 length: 16; V gene: TRBV5-6; CDR3 protein: CASSLVVEGINEKLFF; CDR3 DNA: TGTGCCAGCAGCTTGGTTGTTGAGGGGATAAATGAAAAACTGTTTTTT
D gene: NA; clone size: NA; J gene: TRBJ1-1; CDR3 length: 13; V gene: TRBV15; CDR3 protein: CATSRERYTEAFF; CDR3 DNA: TGTGCCACCAGCAGAGAACGGTACACTGAAGCTTTCTTT
D gene: TRBD1; clone size: NA; J gene: TRBJ2-1; CDR3 length: 14; V gene: TRBV24-1; CDR3 protein: CATSDGQVNNEQFF; CDR3 DNA: TGTGCCACCAGTGATGGACAGGTAAACAATGAGCAGTTCTTC
D gene: TRBD2; clone size: NA; J gene: TRBJ2-3; CDR3 length: 18; V gene: TRBV15; CDR3 protein: CATSRARLAGLGTDTQYF; CDR3 DNA: TGTGCCACCAGCAGAGCGAGACTAGCGGGGCTTGGCACAGATACGCAGTATTTT
D gene: NA; clone size: NA; J gene: TRBJ2-5; CDR3 length: 16; V gene: TRBV5-1; CDR3 protein: CASSLQGTKRQETQYF; CDR3 DNA: TGCGCCAGCAGCTTACAAGGGACAAAGCGACAAGAGACCCAGTACTTC
D gene: NA; clone size: NA; J gene: TRBJ1-5; CDR3 length: 15; V gene: TRBV7-2; CDR3 protein: CASSNPKRGGQPQHF; CDR3 DNA: TGTGCCAGCAGCAATCCGAAGAGGGGGGGACAGCCCCAGCATTTT
D gene: NA; clone size: NA; J gene: TRBJ1-1; CDR3 length: 15; V gene: TRBV11-1; CDR3 protein: CASSPYRAGYTEAFF; CDR3 DNA: TGTGCCAGCAGCCCCTATCGGGCAGGGTACACTGAAGCTTTCTTT
D gene: TRBD1; clone size: NA; J gene: TRBJ1-1; CDR3 length: 14; V gene: TRBV10-3; CDR3 protein: CAIGAQTGGTEAFF; CDR3 DNA: TGTGCCATTGGGGCCCAGACAGGGGGAACTGAAGCTTTCTTT
D gene: NA; clone size: NA; J gene: TRBJ1-1; CDR3 length: 14; V gene: TRBV7-2; CDR3 protein: CASSLDRTGEKAFF; CDR3 DNA: TGTGCCAGCAGCTTAGACAGGACGGGGGAAAAGGCTTTCTTT
D gene: NA; clone size: NA; J gene: TRBJ1-3; CDR3 length: 15; V gene: TRBV24-1; CDR3 protein: CATSDRSLNGNTIYF; CDR3 DNA: TGTGCCACCAGTGATAGGTCTTTGAATGGAAACACCATATATTTT
D gene: NA; clone size: NA; J gene: TRBJ2-7; CDR3 length: 12; V gene: TRBV5-6; CDR3 protein: CASSSHSYEQYF; CDR3 DNA: TGTGCCAGCAGCTCACATTCCTACGAGCAGTACTTC
D gene: TRBD1; clone size: NA; J gene: TRBJ2-7; CDR3 length: 16; V gene: TRBV14; CDR3 protein: CASSPRNRGPYYEQYF; CDR3 DNA: TGTGCCAGCAGCCCCCGAAACAGGGGGCCGTACTACGAGCAGTACTTC
D gene: TRBD1; clone size: NA; J gene: TRBJ1-2; CDR3 length: 13; V gene: TRBV12-3/TRBV12-4; CDR3 protein: CASSFGTGNGYTF; CDR3 DNA: TGTGCCAGCAGTTTCGGGACAGGGAATGGCTACACCTTC
D gene: NA; clone size: NA; J gene: TRBJ2-2; CDR3 length: 11; V gene: TRBV5-1; CDR3 protein: CASSLEGELFF; CDR3 DNA: TGCGCCAGCAGCTTAGAGGGGGAGCTGTTTTTT
D gene: NA; clone size: once; J gene: TRBJ1-3; CDR3 length: 13; V gene: TRBV30; CDR3 protein: CAWNVGSGNTIYF; CDR3 DNA: TGTGCCTGGAATGTCGGCTCTGGAAACACCATATATTTT
D gene: TRBD1; clone size: NA; J gene: TRBJ1-1; CDR3 length: 13; V gene: TRBV5-5; CDR3 protein: CASSRDRDTEAFF; CDR3 DNA: TGTGCCAGCAGTAGGGACAGGGACACTGAAGCTTTCTTT
D gene: NA; clone size: NA; J gene: TRBJ1-5; CDR3 length: 15; V gene: TRBV4-1; CDR3 protein: CASSQEGVVNQPQHF; CDR3 DNA: TGCGCCAGCAGCCAAGAAGGGGTCGTGAATCAGCCCCAGCATTTT
D gene: TRBD1; clone size: NA; J gene: TRBJ1-1; CDR3 length: 16; V gene: TRBV11-3; CDR3 protein: CASSLMSGQGDTEAFF; CDR3 DNA: TGTGCCAGCAGCTTAATGTCCGGACAGGGGGACACTGAAGCTTTCTTT
D gene: NA; clone size: once; J gene: TRBJ1-2; CDR3 length: 13; V gene: TRBV7-9; CDR3 protein: CASRTGEVYGYTF; CDR3 DNA: TGTGCCAGCAGGACCGGGGAGGTCTATGGCTACACCTTC
D gene: TRBD1; clone size: few; J gene: TRBJ2-7; CDR3 length: 13; V gene: TRBV6-5; CDR3 protein: CASDGTGGYEQYF; CDR3 DNA: TGTGCCAGTGACGGGACAGGGGGCTACGAGCAGTACTTC
D gene: TRBD1; clone size: many; J gene: TRBJ2-7; CDR3 length: 15; V gene: TRBV5-6; CDR3 protein: CASSKPGQAVGEQYF; CDR3 DNA: TGTGCCAGCAGCAAGCCTGGACAGGCGGTGGGGGAGCAGTACTTC
D gene: TRBD2; clone size: few; J gene: TRBJ2-1; CDR3 length: 14; V gene: TRBV19; CDR3 protein: CASSITGGLNEQFF; CDR3 DNA: TGTGCCAGTAGTATAACGGGGGGGCTAAATGAGCAGTTCTTC
D gene: NA; clone size: NA; J gene: TRBJ2-1; CDR3 length: 15; V gene: TRBV6-2/TRBV6-3; CDR3 protein: CASSYAGLSYNEQFF; CDR3 DNA: TGTGCCAGCAGTTACGCGGGGCTGTCCTACAATGAGCAGTTCTTC
D gene: NA; clone size: NA; J gene: TRBJ2-1; CDR3 length: 12; V gene: TRBV12-3/TRBV12-4; CDR3 protein: CASSPTGNEQFF; CDR3 DNA: TGTGCCAGCAGTCCAACAGGAAATGAGCAGTTCTTC
D gene: NA; clone size: NA; J gene: TRBJ2-7; CDR3 length: 13; V gene: TRBV19; CDR3 protein: CASSIWGQDEQYF; CDR3 DNA: TGTGCCAGTAGTATCTGGGGTCAGGACGAGCAGTACTTC
D gene: NA; clone size: NA; J gene: TRBJ2-7; CDR3 length: 15; V gene: TRBV5-4; CDR3 protein: CASSLELAKAYEQYF; CDR3 DNA: TGTGCCAGCAGCTTGGAATTAGCGAAGGCCTACGAGCAGTACTTC
D gene: NA; clone size: NA; J gene: TRBJ1-1; CDR3 length: 12; V gene: TRBV19; CDR3 protein: CASQPDITEAFF; CDR3 DNA: TGTGCCAGTCAACCAGACATAACTGAAGCTTTCTTT
D gene: TRBD1; clone size: NA; J gene: TRBJ2-5; CDR3 length: 16; V gene: TRBV18; CDR3 protein: CASSFGQGASWETQYF; CDR3 DNA: TGTGCCAGCTCCTTCGGACAGGGGGCTTCATGGGAGACCCAGTACTTC